This T cell receptor beta chain originates from a study of T cell responses to AZD1222 COVID-19 vaccine. Per germline, CDR1 SGHNT and CDR2 YYREEE (reference sequence). The CDR3 has 16 residues. This clone was counted a few times. The antigen is not known. A junction end diverges from the germline sequence, so it may reflect a read error. Study-level points and caveats: Spike-specific TCR breadth and depth grew following two AZD1222 doses. Spike regions recognized by vaccine-associated CD4 TCRs spanned the protein, led by 160-218 and 743-854.

Assay: immunoSEQ multiplex PCR; the TCRdb copy retains only in-frame clones and omits some. The sample contains about 100,000 clones, about nine tenths of which appear only once. The TCR sequence derives from an adult in good health. The chain carries TRBV5-4 and TRBJ2-1; 9 bases align to TRBD1. The specimen comprised peripheral blood, sampled on day 0 of AZD1222 vaccination. The CDR3 sequence: CASTLEGQGSYNEQFF. The CDR3 DNA follows: TGTGCCAGCACCTTGGAGGGACAGGGCTCCTACAATGAGCAGTTCTTC.